The following is a T cell receptor (beta chain) sequence with its context. Its cognate antigen has yet to be identified. No base quality information exists; no much larger clone differs at one position. TCR beta repertoires were profiled from peripheral blood of roughly 13 young patients with multiple sclerosis to demonstrate the VDJtools post-analysis software. The multiple sclerosis patients were children and adolescents ranging in age from roughly 6 to 15 years. This specimen belongs to a study of post-analysis software for immune sequencing data (dated by TCRdb to between 2015 and 2017). Regarding the complete study: Relapsing-remitting, secondary progressive and progressive-relapsing multiple sclerosis were recorded as disease courses, and subtype annotation was lacking for some patients. The patient repertoires were compared against some twelve previously published healthy control repertoires obtained from donors aged about 6 to 26 years. A subset of samples was prepared in parallel using single-end sample barcoding, then pooled and co-amplified after Illumina adapter ligation. What the authors observed across the whole study: Direct clustering with F measure showed strong co-clustering of samples prepared in the same batch, prompting a batch-effect correction. Normalized Chao1 diversity was significantly lower in multiple sclerosis patients than controls, suggesting substantial peripheral T-cell clonal expansion. Significantly higher frequencies in patients than in controls were found for roughly 5 TRBV segments, including TRBV5-6, TRBV5-1 and TRBV20-1. The multiple sclerosis patient group was slightly younger than the control group.

From its cysteine to its phenylalanine, the CDR3 spans 16 amino acids. The sequence is cut down to CDR3 DNA, 48 bases in frame from base 1. Based on the germline V gene, the CDR1 and CDR2 sequences are SQVTM and ANQGSEA. V is trimmed back by 6 bases and J by 8 bases, and the junction contains 19 bases that no gene match accounts for. Library construction relied on PCR. Sequencing used an Illumina HiSeq 2500. To reduce PCR and sequencing biases, unique molecular identifiers were built into the TCR beta cDNA libraries. Per 1 to 10 million input T cells, around 500,000 cDNA molecules were obtained, such that each molecule approximated one T cell. The patient libraries were prepared and sequenced with the same protocol used for the earlier healthy control dataset. Within a given batch, samples were prepared together, multiplexed and sequenced on the same HiSeq lane. The authors' pipeline ran thus. MIGEC handled the raw barcoded reads, throwing out single-read molecular identifier groups before consensus assembly and CDR3 extraction. VDJtools was used for post-analysis of the clonotype tables, and diversity was normalized by down-sampling every dataset to the size of the smallest sample. Repertoire overlap clustering matched CDR3 amino acid but not nucleotide sequences to correct batch-related cross-sample contamination. TCRdb reanalyzed the raw reads on its own, using fastp at Q25 for trimming and MiXCR for clone calling, and kept in-frame beta chains. Rows with one shared CDR3 protein collapse into an entry with the most common genes and DNA. TCRdb, not the authors, supplied the V and J calls. This sample is represented by hundreds of thousands of distinct CDR3 sequences; about 60% of them were singletons. Roughly 10% of the sample rests with the top ten.

Sequenced input: blood. The receptor was derived from a girl aged 2-15 years with multiple sclerosis. This chain is built from TRBV29-1 and TRBJ2-1; 7 nucleotides in the junction match TRBD2. CDR3 protein: CSVTGTGGSPSDEQFF. The bases read TGCAGCGTCACCGGGACCGGGGGGTCGCCCAGCGATGAGCAGTTCTTC.